The rows below give T cell receptor beta chains drawn from one sample of a study of beta chain features in type 1 diabetes. Profiled with immunoSEQ multiplex PCR; TCRdb holds only in-frame clones, not every one. The sample records over 700,000 clones, roughly 15% being singletons. Sequenced input: naive CD4+ T cells from blood. All receptors derive from a woman under 30 in good health. Each CDR3 is given with its conserved first and last residue. D genes are given only for firm matches. The size of a clone is reported for some rows only, either as once, few or many, or as a class for expanded clones.

J | V | size | D | CDR3 | DNA
TRBJ2-7 | TRBV20-1 | NA | TRBD1 | CSAWTGVASYF | TGCAGTGCTTGGACAGGGGTCGCGTCGTACTTC
TRBJ1-5 | TRBV18 | few | NA | CASSPTAGEQPQHF | TGTGCCAGCTCACCGACGGCAGGGGAACAGCCCCAGCATTTT
TRBJ2-5 | TRBV2 | NA | NA | CASRWSGKETQYF | TGTGCCAGCAGATGGAGCGGAAAAGAGACCCAGTACTTC
TRBJ2-7 | TRBV7-9 | NA | NA | CASSLRRQGRNEQYF | TGTGCCAGCAGCTTAAGGCGGCAGGGGCGTAACGAGCAGTACTTC
TRBJ2-1 | TRBV19 | few | TRBD2 | CASSTLGGVIYNEQFF | TGTGCCAGTAGCACCTTGGGGGGGGTGATCTACAATGAGCAGTTCTTC
TRBJ2-3 | TRBV10-1 | few | TRBD1 | CASSEGGQTDTQYF | TGCGCCAGCAGTGAGGGGGGACAGACAGATACGCAGTATTTT
TRBJ2-1 | TRBV29-1 | few | NA | CSVAGTVDNEQFF | TGCAGCGTAGCCGGGACTGTGGACAATGAGCAGTTCTTC
TRBJ2-1 | TRBV11-1 | NA | NA | CASGTHSGAFNEQFF | TGTGCCAGCGGTACTCATTCTGGAGCCTTCAATGAGCAGTTCTTC
TRBJ2-1 | TRBV21-1 | few | NA | CASSLGTLSSYNEQFF | TGTGCCAGCAGTTTGGGGACTCTTAGCTCCTACAATGAGCAGTTCTTC
TRBJ2-1 | TRBV7-9 | few | NA | CASTRAAGEYEQFF | TGTGCCAGCACCCGCGCGGCAGGGGAATATGAGCAGTTCTTC
TRBJ2-7 | TRBV9 | NA | TRBD2 | CASSVFGTSGILFF | TGTGCCAGCAGCGTTTTCGGGACTAGCGGGATACTTTTCTTC
TRBJ2-1 | TRBV18 | few | NA | CASSPVGASYNEQFF | TGTGCCAGCTCACCAGTGGGGGCTAGCTACAATGAGCAGTTCTTC
TRBJ2-5 | TRBV7-9 | NA | NA | CASSSSIGSGDVKTQYF | TGTGCCAGCAGCTCAAGTATCGGGTCAGGGGACGTGAAGACCCAGTACTTC
TRBJ2-6 | TRBV18 | NA | NA | CASSRRDSGANVLTF | TGTGCCAGCTCACGGAGGGACTCTGGGGCCAACGTCCTGACTTTC
TRBJ1-4 | TRBV5-1 | NA | NA | CASSLEGGEKLFF | TGCGCCAGCAGCCTGGAGGGGGGCGAAAAACTGTTTTTT
TRBJ1-5 | TRBV30 | few | NA | CAWSPSTGSGSGISNQPQHF | TGTGCCTGGAGTCCATCGACAGGCTCAGGATCGGGTATTAGCAATCAGCCCCAGCATTTT
TRBJ2-2 | TRBV10-3 | NA | TRBD2 | CAISRAGGPGTGELFF | TGTGCCATCAGTCGAGCGGGAGGGCCGGGGACCGGGGAGCTGTTTTTT
TRBJ1-4 | TRBV4-2 | NA | NA | CASSHSTGLGEKLFF | TGTGCCAGCAGCCACTCAACAGGGTTGGGAGAAAAACTGTTTTTT
TRBJ2-4 | TRBV21-1 | few | NA | CASSLRGLAKNIQYF | TGTGCCAGCAGCCTGCGGGGTCTAGCCAAAAACATTCAGTACTTC
TRBJ1-2 | TRBV28 | NA | NA | CATTSGYGYTF | TGTGCCACCACCTCCGGGTATGGCTACACCTTC
TRBJ2-7 | TRBV27 | few | NA | CASSFTSGWEQYF | TGTGCCAGCAGTTTCACGTCAGGATGGGAGCAGTACTTC
TRBJ2-1 | TRBV7-9 | NA | NA | CASTIRDLKHNEQFF | TGTGCCAGCACCATCAGGGATTTGAAACACAATGAGCAGTTCTTC
TRBJ1-5 | TRBV4-1 | few | NA | CASSQVGHQPQHF | TGCGCCAGCAGCCAAGTGGGCCATCAGCCCCAGCATTTT
TRBJ1-2 | TRBV7-2 | NA | NA | CASSNGRVSYGYTF | TGTGCCAGCAGCAACGGCAGGGTATCTTATGGCTACACCTTC
TRBJ1-2 | TRBV7-9 | NA | NA | CASSLLPRLPGYTF | TGTGCCAGCAGCTTATTGCCACGGCTGCCCGGCTACACCTTC
TRBJ1-2 | TRBV6-5 | few | TRBD1 | CASRTAGGYGYTF | TGTGCCAGCAGGACGGCAGGGGGTTATGGCTACACCTTC
TRBJ1-1 | TRBV28 | few | TRBD1 | CASRDRGTEAFF | TGTGCCAGCAGGGACAGGGGCACTGAAGCTTTCTTT
TRBJ2-1 | TRBV5-1 | NA | TRBD2 | CASSLTAGEGHGQFF | TGCGCCAGCAGCTTAACTGCGGGAGAGGGGCACGGGCAGTTCTTC
TRBJ1-2 | TRBV14 | NA | NA | CASSRGYLGGGYTF | TGTGCCAGCAGCAGGGGCTACCTAGGGGGTGGCTACACCTTC
TRBJ1-5 | TRBV9 | few | NA | CASSVLGHSNQPQHF | TGTGCCAGCAGCGTATTGGGCCATAGCAATCAGCCCCAGCATTTT
TRBJ2-5 | TRBV9 | NA | TRBD1 | CASSVKQGQETQYF | TGTGCCAGCAGCGTTAAACAGGGGCAGGAGACCCAGTACTTC
TRBJ2-3 | TRBV7-2 | NA | TRBD1 | CASGDRVGFTDTQYF | TGTGCCAGCGGTGACAGGGTTGGGTTCACAGATACGCAGTATTTT
TRBJ2-3 | TRBV5-5 | NA | NA | CASSIGPGPDTQYF | TGTGCCAGCAGCATAGGTCCAGGCCCAGATACGCAGTATTTT
TRBJ1-2 | TRBV7-9 | few | NA | CASSLRGQNYGYTF | TGTGCCAGCAGCTTACGAGGACAGAACTATGGCTACACCTTC
TRBJ1-6 | TRBV2 | NA | NA | CASGAQVGMSSYNSPLHF | TGTGCCAGCGGAGCGCAAGTGGGGATGAGCTCCTATAATTCACCCCTCCACTTT
TRBJ2-1 | TRBV7-9 | NA | TRBD2 | CASSLGLAGPSYNEQFF | TGTGCCAGCAGCTTAGGACTAGCGGGCCCCTCCTACAATGAGCAGTTCTTC
TRBJ2-7 | TRBV27 | NA | TRBD2 | CASSLSLAGAYEQYF | TGTGCCAGCAGTTTATCACTAGCGGGTGCCTACGAGCAGTACTTC
TRBJ1-3 | TRBV7-2 | many | NA | CATRGHLSGNTIYF | TGTGCCACAAGGGGACACCTCTCTGGAAACACCATATATTTT
TRBJ2-5 | TRBV7-3 | few | NA | CASSLMGGSGTQYF | TGTGCCAGCAGCTTAATGGGTGGATCGGGGACCCAGTACTTC
TRBJ2-7 | TRBV2 | few | NA | CATTGSGYEQYF | TGTGCCACCACAGGATCTGGCTACGAGCAGTACTTC
TRBJ2-7 | TRBV5-5 | NA | NA | CASTGRDYEQYF | TGTGCCAGCACGGGTCGGGACTACGAGCAGTACTTC
TRBJ2-3 | TRBV7-9 | NA | NA | CASSPGGTTDTQYF | TGTGCCAGCAGCCCCGGTGGGACCACAGATACGCAGTATTTT
TRBJ2-2 | TRBV19 | few | NA | CASSFAGTKTGELFF | TGTGCCAGTAGTTTCGCCGGGACAAAAACCGGGGAGCTGTTTTTT
TRBJ1-1 | TRBV11-2 | once | NA | CASSLEGASYTEAFF | TGTGCCAGCAGCTTAGAGGGGGCGAGTTACACTGAAGCTTTCTTT
TRBJ1-1 | TRBV6-7 | few | NA | CASSTRRLNTEAFF | TGTGCCAGCAGTACCCGACGGTTGAACACTGAAGCTTTCTTT
TRBJ2-4 | TRBV29-1 | few | TRBD2 | CSVVVLSSGGTKNIQYF | TGCAGCGTTGTGGTCCTGAGTAGCGGGGGTACCAAAAACATTCAGTACTTC
TRBJ2-3 | TRBV6-4 | NA | TRBD2 | CASRISGRTTDTQYF | TGTGCCAGCAGAATTAGCGGGAGAACCACAGATACGCAGTATTTT
TRBJ1-4 | TRBV2 | few | NA | CASSVWTDDEKLFF | TGTGCCAGCAGTGTCTGGACAGACGATGAAAAACTGTTTTTT
TRBJ2-5 | TRBV7-9 | few | TRBD2 | CASSLRPQTSGRRETQYF | TGTGCCAGCAGCTTACGGCCCCAAACTAGCGGGAGACGGGAGACCCAGTACTTC